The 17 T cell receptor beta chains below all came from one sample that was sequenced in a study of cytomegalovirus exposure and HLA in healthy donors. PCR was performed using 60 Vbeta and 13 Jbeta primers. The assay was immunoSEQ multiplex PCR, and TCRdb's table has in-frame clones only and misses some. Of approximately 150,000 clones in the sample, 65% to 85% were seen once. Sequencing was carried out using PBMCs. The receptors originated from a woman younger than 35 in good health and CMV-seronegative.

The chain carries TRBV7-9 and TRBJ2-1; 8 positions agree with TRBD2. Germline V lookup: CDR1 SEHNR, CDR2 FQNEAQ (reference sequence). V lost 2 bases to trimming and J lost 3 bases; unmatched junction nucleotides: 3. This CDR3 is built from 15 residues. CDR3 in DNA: TGTGCCAGCAGCTTAAGCGGGAGACTCTACAATGAGCAGTTCTTC. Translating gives CASSLSGRLYNEQFF.

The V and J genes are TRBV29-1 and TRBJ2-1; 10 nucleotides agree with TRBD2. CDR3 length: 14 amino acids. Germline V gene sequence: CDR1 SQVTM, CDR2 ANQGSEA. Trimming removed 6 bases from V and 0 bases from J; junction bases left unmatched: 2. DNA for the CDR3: TGCAGCGTCTCTAGCGGGAGCTCCTACAATGAGCAGTTCTTC. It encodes CSVSSGSSYNEQFF.

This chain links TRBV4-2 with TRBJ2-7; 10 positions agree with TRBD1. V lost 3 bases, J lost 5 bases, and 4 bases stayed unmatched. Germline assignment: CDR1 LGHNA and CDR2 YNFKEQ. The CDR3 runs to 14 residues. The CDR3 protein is CASSHRDRGDEQYF. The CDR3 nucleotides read TGTGCCAGCAGCCACCGGGACAGGGGTGACGAGCAGTACTTC.

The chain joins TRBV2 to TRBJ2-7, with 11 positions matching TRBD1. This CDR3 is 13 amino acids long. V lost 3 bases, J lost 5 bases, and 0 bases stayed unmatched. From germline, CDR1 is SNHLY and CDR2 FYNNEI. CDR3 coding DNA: TGTGCCAGCAGTGAGGACAGGGGGCACGAGCAGTACTTC. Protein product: CASSEDRGHEQYF.

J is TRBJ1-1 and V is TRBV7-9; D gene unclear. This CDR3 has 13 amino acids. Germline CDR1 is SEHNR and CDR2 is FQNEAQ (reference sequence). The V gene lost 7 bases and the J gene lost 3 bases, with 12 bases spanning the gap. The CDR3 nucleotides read TGTGCCAGCAATCTTGCGGCGGACACTGAAGCTTTCTTT. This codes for CASNLAADTEAFF.

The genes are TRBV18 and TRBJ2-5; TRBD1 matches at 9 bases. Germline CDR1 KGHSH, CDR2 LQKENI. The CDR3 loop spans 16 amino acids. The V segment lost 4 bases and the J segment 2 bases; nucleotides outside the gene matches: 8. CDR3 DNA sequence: TGTGCCAGCTCACACTTAAGGACAGGGGATCAAGAGACCCAGTACTTC. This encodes CASSHLRTGDQETQYF.

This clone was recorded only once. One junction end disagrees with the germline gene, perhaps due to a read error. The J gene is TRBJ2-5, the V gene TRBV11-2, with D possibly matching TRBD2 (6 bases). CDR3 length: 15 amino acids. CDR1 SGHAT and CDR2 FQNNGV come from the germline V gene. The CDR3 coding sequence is TGTGCCAGCAGCCGGAGGGAGCCCCGTCAAGGGACCCAGTACTTC. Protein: CASSRREPRQGTQYF.

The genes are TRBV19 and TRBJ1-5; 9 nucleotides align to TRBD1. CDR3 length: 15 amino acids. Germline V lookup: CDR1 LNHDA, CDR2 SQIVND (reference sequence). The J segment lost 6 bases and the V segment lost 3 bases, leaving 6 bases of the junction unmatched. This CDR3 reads CASSIVGQGAQPQHF. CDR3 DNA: TGTGCCAGTAGTATCGTGGGACAGGGCGCTCAGCCCCAGCATTTT.

The CDR3 spells CASSLGPRGPGELFF. DNA of the CDR3: TGTGCCAGCAGCTTGGGTCCTCGGGGTCCCGGGGAGCTGTTTTTT. V usage is TRBV5-6 and J usage is TRBJ2-2, with a weak D call TRBD2 (5 bases). The CDR3 spans 15 residues. Germline values: CDR1 SGHDT, CDR2 YYEEEE. Between the trimmed V and J ends, which lost 0 bases and 6 bases, there was a span of 12 bases.

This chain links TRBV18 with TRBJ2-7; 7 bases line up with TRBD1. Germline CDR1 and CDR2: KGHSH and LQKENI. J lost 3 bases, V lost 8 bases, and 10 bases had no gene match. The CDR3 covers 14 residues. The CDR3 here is CASPISQGYYEQYF. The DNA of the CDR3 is TGTGCCAGCCCGATTTCACAGGGGTACTACGAGCAGTACTTC.

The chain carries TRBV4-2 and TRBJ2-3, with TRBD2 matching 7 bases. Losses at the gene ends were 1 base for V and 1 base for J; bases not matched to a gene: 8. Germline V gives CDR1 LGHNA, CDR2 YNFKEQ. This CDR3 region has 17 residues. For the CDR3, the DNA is TGTGCCAGCAGCCAAGCCAGTAGCGGGTCTGGCACAGATACGCAGTATTTT. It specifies CASSQASSGSGTDTQYF.

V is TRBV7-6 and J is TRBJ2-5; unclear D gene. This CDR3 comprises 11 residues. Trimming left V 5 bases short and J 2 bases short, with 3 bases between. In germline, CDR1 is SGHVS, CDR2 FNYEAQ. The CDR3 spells CASSPQETQYF. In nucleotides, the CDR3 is TGTGCCAGCAGCCCTCAAGAGACCCAGTACTTC.

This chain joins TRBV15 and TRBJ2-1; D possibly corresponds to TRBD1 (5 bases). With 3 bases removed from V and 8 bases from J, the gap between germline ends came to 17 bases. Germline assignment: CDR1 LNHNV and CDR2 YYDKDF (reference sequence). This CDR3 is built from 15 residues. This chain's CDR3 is CATSRGRDWGDEQFF. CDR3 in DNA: TGTGCCACCAGCAGGGGCAGGGATTGGGGCGATGAGCAGTTCTTC.

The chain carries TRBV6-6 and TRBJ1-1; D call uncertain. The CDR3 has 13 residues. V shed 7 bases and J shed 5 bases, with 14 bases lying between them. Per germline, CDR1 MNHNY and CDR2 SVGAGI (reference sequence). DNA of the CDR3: TGTGCCAGCATCGATAGAGGGTTTACTGAAGCTTTCTTT. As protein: CASIDRGFTEAFF.

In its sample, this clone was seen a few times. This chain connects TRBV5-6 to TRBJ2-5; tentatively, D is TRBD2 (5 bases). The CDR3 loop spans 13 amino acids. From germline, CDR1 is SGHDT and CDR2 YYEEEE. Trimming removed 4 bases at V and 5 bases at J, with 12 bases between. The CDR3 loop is CASSPLGVETQYF. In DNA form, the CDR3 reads TGTGCCAGCAGCCCCCTCGGGGTGGAGACCCAGTACTTC. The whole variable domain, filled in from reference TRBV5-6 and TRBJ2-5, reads DAGVTQSPTHLIKTRGQQVTLRCSPKSGHDTVSWYQQALGQGPQFIFQYYEEEERQRGNFPDRFSGHQFPNYSSELNVNALLLGDSALYLCASSPLGVETQYFGPGTRLLVL.

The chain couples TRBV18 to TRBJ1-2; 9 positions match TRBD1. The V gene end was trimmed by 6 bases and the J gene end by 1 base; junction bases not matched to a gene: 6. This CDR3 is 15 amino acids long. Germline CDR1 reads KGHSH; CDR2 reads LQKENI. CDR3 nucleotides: TGTGCCAGCTCTTCCGGGACAGGGAATAACTATGGCTACACCTTC. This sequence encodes CASSSGTGNNYGYTF.

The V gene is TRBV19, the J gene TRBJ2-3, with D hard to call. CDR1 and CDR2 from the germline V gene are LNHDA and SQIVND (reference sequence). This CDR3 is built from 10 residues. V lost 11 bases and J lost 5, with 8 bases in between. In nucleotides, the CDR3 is TGTGCCGTCAACATAGATACGCAGTATTTT. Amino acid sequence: CAVNIDTQYF.